This T cell receptor (beta chain) was obtained from a study of blood T cell repertoires in COVID-19. Study-level information: Specimens from acute and convalescent COVID-19 originated in the United States, Italy and Spain. Sources were T cells, B-cell-depleted T cells, or PBMCs; the material itself was cDNA or gDNA.

Between the trimmed V and J ends, which lost 2 bases and 6 bases, there was a span of 14 bases. Germline CDR1 and CDR2: SGHDT and YYEEEE. This CDR3 has 15 amino acids. In the original analysis: How many nucleated cells were present was estimated from reference gene primer amplification. Repertoires were generated with immunoSEQ multiplex PCR, while TCRdb's copy carries only in-frame clones and drops some. V and J calls and clone size are as listed in that table; D and trimming were resolved from the DNA. The repertoire has around 200,000 clones, more than 85% of them found once; the top ten carry 2.5% to 3%.

The TCR sequence derives from a middle-aged man with active or convalescent COVID-19. V gene TRBV5-6 combines with J gene TRBJ2-2; D may be TRBD1 (6 bases). The sample comprised peripheral blood. Here the CDR3 DNA reads TGTGCCAGCAGCTTATTCGGACAGTTCTCCGGGGAGCTGTTTTTT. Amino acids: CASSLFGQFSGELFF.